What follows are 8 T cell receptor beta chains derived from one specimen sequenced in a study of T cells expressing NK-cell markers. No DNA is given; TCRdb re-called the 5' RACE reads and lists each CDR3 protein once. Here the sample table reports 200,000 to 300,000 distinct CDR3 sequences. The sample consisted of blood T cells: a sorted CD56 or NKG2C T cell subset, CD4+ or CD8+ T cells, or bulk PBMC T cells (not recorded which). All receptors come from a man aged 18 to 29 in good health.

This rearrangement joins TRBV12-3 or TRBV12-4 to TRBJ1-6. This CDR3 has 11 residues. This CDR3 reads CASSIIGSLHF.

This chain connects TRBV10-3 to TRBJ2-1; TCRdb calls TRBD2, which cannot be checked without DNA. CDR1 and CDR2 (germline): ENHRY, SYGVKD. The length of the CDR3 is 13 residues. This chain's CDR3 is CAISAPGSGEQFF.

The rearrangement joins TRBV5-4 to TRBJ1-3. Germline V gene sequence: CDR1 SGHNT, CDR2 YYREEE (reference sequence). This CDR3 is built from 17 residues. The chain's CDR3 is CASSLEGGSLSGNTIYF.

The CDR3 reads CASIGDRLRTGELFF. The chain has TRBV12-3 or TRBV12-4 and TRBJ2-2; TCRdb's D call of TRBD1 is untestable without DNA. The CDR3 consists of 15 residues.

This chain uses TRBV12-3 or TRBV12-4 with TRBJ2-1; TCRdb returns TRBD1, unconfirmable since there is no DNA. This CDR3 has 12 residues. The chain's CDR3 is CASSFRQGEQFF.

V and J are TRBV29-1 and TRBJ1-1; TCRdb designates TRBD1, a call that cannot be tested without DNA. The CDR3 is 13 residues long. The germline V gene encodes CDR1 SQVTM and CDR2 ANQGSEA. CDR3 sequence: CSVEDPGTGWAFF. Full variable domain (rest looked up from reference TRBV29-1 and TRBJ1-1): SAVISQKPSRDICQRGTSLTIQCQVDSQVTMMFWYRQQPGQSLTLIATANQGSEATYESGFVIDKFPISRPNLTFSTLTVSNMSPEDSSIYLCSVEDPGTGWAFFGQGTRLTVV.

The chain joins TRBV4-1 to TRBJ1-2; TCRdb returns TRBD1, unconfirmable since there is no DNA. The germline gives CDR1 MGHRA, CDR2 YSYEKL. This CDR3 region has 14 residues. The CDR3 is CASSSPGQGHGYTF.

The chain is built from TRBV30 and TRBJ2-5; there is no DNA to check the TCRdb D call of TRBD1. CDR3 length: 15 residues. The V gene's germline CDR1 is GTSNPN and CDR2 SVGIG (reference sequence). The CDR3 loop is CAWSLGRTAKETQYF.